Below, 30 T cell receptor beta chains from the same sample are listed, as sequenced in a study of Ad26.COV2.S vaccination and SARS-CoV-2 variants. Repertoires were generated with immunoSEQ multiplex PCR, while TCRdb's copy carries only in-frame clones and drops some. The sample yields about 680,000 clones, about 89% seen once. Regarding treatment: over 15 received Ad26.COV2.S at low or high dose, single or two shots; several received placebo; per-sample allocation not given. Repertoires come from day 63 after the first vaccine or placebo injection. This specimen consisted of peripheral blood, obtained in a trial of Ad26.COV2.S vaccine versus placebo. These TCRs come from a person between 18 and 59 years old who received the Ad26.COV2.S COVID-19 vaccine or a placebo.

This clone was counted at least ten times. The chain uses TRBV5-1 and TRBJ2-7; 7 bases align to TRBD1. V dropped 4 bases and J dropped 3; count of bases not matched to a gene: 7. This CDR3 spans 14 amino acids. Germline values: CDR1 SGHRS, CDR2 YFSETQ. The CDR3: CASSVGQASYEQYF. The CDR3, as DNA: TGCGCCAGCAGCGTAGGACAGGCCAGCTACGAGCAGTACTTC.

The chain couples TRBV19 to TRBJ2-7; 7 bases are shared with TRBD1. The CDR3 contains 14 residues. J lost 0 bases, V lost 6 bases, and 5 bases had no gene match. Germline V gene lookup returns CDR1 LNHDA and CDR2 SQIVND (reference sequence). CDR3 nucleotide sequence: TGTGCCAGTAGACCTCGGGACAGCTCCTACGAGCAGTACTTC. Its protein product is CASRPRDSSYEQYF.

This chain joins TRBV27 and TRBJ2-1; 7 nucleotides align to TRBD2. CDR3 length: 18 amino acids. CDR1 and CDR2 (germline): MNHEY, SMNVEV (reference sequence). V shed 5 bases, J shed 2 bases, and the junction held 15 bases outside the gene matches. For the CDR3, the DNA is TGTGCCAGCAGTCTCCTCCGCACAAGCGGGGTTACCTACAATGAGCAGTTCTTC. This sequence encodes CASSLLRTSGVTYNEQFF.

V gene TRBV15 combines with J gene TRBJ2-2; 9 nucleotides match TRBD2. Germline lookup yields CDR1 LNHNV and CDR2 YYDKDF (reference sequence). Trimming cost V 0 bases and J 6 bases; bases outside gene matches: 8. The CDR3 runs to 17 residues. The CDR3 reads CATSRDHLAGDSGELFF. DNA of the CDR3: TGTGCCACCAGCAGAGATCACTTAGCGGGAGATTCCGGGGAGCTGTTTTTT.

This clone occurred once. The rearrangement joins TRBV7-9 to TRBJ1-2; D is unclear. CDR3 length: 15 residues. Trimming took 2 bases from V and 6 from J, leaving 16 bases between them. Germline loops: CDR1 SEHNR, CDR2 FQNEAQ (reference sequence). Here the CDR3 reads CASSLIVNTVNGYTF. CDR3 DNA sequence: TGTGCCAGCAGCTTAATTGTTAACACCGTCAATGGCTACACCTTC. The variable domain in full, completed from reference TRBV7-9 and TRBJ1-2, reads DTGVSQNPRHKITKRGQNVTFRCDPISEHNRLYWYRQTLGQGPEFLTYFQNEAQLEKSRLLSDRFSAERPKGSFSTLEIQRTEQGDSAMYLCASSLIVNTVNGYTFGSGTRLTVV.

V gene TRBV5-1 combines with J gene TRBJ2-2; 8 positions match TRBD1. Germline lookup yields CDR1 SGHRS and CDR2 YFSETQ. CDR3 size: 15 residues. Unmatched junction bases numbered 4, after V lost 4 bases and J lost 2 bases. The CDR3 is CASSAGQGNTGELFF. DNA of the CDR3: TGCGCCAGCAGCGCCGGACAGGGAAACACCGGGGAGCTGTTTTTT. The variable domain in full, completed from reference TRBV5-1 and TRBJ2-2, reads KAGVTQTPRYLIKTRGQQVTLSCSPISGHRSVSWYQQTPGQGLQFLFEYFSETQRNKGNFPGRFSGRQFSNSRSEMNVSTLELGDSALYLCASSAGQGNTGELFFGEGSRLTVL.

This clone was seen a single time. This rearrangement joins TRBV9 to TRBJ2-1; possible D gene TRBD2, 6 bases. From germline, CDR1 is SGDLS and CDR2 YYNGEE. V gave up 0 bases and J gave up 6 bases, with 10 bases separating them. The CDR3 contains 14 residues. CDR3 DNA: TGTGCCAGCAGCGTAGGGGCGGGAACCAATGAGCAGTTCTTC. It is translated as CASSVGAGTNEQFF.

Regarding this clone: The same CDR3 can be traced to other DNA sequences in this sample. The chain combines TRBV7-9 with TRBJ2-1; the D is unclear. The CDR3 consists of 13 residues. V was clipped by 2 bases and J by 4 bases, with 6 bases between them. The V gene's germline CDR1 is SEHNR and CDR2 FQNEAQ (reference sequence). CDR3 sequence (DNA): TGTGCCAGCAGCTTAACATCTTACAATGAGCAGTTCTTC. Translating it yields CASSLTSYNEQFF.

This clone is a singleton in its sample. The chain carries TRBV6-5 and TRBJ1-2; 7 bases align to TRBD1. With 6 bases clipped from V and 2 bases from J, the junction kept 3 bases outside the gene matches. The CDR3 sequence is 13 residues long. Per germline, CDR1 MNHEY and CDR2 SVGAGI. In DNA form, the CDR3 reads TGTGCCAGCAGGGGACAGACCAACTATGGCTACACCTTC. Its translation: CASRGQTNYGYTF.

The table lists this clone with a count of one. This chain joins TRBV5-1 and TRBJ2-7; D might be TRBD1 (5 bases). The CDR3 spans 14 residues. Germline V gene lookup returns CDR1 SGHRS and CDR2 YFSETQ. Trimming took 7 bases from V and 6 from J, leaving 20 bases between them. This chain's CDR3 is CASSNLPDRSEQYF. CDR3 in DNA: TGCGCCAGCTCGAACTTACCCGACAGAAGCGAGCAGTACTTC.

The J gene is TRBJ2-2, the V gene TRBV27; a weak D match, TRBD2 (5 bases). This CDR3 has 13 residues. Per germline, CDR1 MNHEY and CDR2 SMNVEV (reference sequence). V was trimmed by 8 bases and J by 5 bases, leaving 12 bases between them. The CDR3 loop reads CASSWEITGELFF. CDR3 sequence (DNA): TGTGCCAGCTCCTGGGAGATAACCGGGGAGCTGTTTTTT.

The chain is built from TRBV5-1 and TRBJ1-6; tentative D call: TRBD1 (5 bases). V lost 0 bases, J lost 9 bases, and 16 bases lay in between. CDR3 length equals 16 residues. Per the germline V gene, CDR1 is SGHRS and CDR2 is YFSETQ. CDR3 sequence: CASSLEGPGVGSPLHF. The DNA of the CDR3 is TGCGCCAGCAGCTTGGAGGGGCCCGGGGTAGGTTCACCCCTCCACTTT.

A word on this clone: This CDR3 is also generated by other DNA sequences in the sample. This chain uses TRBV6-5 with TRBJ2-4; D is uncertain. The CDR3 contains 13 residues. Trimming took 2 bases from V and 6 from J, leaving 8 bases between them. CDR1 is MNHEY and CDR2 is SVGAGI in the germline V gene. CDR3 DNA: TGTGCCAGCAGTTACGACCCAGGAAACATTCAGTACTTC. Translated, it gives CASSYDPGNIQYF.

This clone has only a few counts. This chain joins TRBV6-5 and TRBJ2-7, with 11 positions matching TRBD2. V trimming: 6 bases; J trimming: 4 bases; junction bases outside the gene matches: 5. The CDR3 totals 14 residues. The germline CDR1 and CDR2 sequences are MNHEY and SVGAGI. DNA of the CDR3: TGTGCCAGCAGACCCGGGACTAGCGGATACGAGCAGTACTTC. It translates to CASRPGTSGYEQYF.

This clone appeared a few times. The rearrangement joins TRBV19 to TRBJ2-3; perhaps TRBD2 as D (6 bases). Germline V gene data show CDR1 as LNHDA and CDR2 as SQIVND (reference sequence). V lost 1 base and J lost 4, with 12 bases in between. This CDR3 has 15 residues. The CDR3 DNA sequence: TGTGCCAGTAGTATAGCGGGAGTTTTGGCAGATACGCAGTATTTT. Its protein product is CASSIAGVLADTQYF.

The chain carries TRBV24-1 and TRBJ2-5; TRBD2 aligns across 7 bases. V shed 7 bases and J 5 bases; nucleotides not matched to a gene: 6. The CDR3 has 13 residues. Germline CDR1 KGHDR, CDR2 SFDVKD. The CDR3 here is CATSSGGAETQYF. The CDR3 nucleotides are TGTGCCACCAGCTCGGGAGGCGCGGAGACCCAGTACTTC.

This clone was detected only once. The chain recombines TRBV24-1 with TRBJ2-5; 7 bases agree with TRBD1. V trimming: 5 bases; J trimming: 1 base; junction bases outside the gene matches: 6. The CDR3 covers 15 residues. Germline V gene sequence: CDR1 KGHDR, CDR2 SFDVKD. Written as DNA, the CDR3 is TGTGCCACCAGTGTTGGAGGACAGGCCCAAGAGACCCAGTACTTC. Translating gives CATSVGGQAQETQYF.

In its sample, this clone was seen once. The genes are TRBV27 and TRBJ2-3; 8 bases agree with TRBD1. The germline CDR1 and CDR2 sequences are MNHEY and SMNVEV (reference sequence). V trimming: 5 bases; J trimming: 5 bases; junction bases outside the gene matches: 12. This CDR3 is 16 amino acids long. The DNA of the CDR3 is TGTGCCAGCAGTCCCCCCGACAGGGGTTCGGGAGATACGCAGTATTTT. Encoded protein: CASSPPDRGSGDTQYF.

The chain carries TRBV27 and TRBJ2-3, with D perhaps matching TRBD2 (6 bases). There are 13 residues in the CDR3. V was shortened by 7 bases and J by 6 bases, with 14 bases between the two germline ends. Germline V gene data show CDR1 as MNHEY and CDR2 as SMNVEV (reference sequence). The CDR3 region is CASKATGEDTQYF. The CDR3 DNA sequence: TGTGCCAGCAAAGCCACGGGGGAGGATACGCAGTATTTT.

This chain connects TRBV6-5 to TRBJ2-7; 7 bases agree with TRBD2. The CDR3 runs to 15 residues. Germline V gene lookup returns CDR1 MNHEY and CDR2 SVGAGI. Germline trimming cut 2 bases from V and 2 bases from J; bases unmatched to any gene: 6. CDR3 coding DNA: TGTGCCAGCAGTTACGACGCCGGGGGGACCTACGAGCAGTACTTC. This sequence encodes CASSYDAGGTYEQYF.

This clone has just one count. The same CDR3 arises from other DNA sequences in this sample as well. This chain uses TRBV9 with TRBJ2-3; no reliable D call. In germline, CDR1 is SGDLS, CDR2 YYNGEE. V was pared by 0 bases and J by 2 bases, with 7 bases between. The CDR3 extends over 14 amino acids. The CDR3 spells CASSVGGSTDTQYF. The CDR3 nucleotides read TGTGCCAGCAGCGTAGGCGGTTCCACAGATACGCAGTATTTT.

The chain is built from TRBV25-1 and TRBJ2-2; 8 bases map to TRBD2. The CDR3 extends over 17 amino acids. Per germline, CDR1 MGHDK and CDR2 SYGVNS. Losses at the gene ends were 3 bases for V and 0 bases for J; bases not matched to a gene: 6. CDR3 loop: CASSEMRGVSNTGELFF. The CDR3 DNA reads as TGTGCCAGCAGTGAGATGCGGGGGGTCTCGAACACCGGGGAGCTGTTTTTT.

The CDR3 sequence: CAWSVRVSTEAFF. The CDR3 DNA sequence: TGTGCCTGGAGTGTACGGGTCTCAACTGAAGCTTTCTTT. The V gene is TRBV30, the J gene TRBJ1-1; D unresolved. V shed 0 bases and J shed 5 bases, with 10 bases lying between them. The CDR3 spans 13 residues. The germline V gene has CDR1 GTSNPN and CDR2 SVGIG (reference sequence). The entire variable domain, with the rest obtained from reference TRBV30 and TRBJ1-1, is as follows: SQTIHQWPATLVQPVGSPLSLECTVEGTSNPNLYWYRQAAGRGLQLLFYSVGIGQISSEVPQNLSASRPQDRQFILSSKKLLLSDSGFYLCAWSVRVSTEAFFGQGTRLTVV.

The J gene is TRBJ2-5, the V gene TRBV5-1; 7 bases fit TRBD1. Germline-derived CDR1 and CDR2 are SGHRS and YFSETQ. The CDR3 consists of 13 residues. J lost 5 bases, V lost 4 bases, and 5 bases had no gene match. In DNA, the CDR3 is TGCGCCAGCAGCCTGGGACAGAGGGAGACCCAGTACTTC. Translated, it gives CASSLGQRETQYF.

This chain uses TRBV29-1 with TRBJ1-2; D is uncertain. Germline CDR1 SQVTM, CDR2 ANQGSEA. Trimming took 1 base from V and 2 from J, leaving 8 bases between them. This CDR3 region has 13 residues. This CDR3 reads CSVEGDTNYGYTF. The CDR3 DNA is TGCAGCGTTGAAGGTGACACCAACTATGGCTACACCTTC.

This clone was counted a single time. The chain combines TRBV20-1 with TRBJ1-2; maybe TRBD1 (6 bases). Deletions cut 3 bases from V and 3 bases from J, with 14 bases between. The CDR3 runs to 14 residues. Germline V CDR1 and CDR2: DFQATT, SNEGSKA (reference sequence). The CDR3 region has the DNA TGCAGTGCTAGTAAAACAGGGCTTCACTATGGCTACACCTTC. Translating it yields CSASKTGLHYGYTF.

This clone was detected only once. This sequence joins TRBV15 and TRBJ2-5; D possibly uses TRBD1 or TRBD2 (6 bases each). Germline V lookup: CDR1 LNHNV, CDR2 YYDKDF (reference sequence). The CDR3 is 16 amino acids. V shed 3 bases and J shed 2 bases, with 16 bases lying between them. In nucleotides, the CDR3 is TGTGCCACCAGCAGGAGGAGGGTACAGGGTCAAGAGACCCAGTACTTC. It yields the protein CATSRRRVQGQETQYF.

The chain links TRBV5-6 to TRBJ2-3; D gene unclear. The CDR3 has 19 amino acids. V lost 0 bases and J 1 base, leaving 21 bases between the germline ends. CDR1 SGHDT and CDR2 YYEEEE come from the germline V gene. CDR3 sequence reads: CASSLALVRFRLGTDTQYF. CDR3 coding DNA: TGTGCCAGCAGCTTGGCCCTTGTCAGGTTTAGGCTGGGCACAGATACGCAGTATTTT.

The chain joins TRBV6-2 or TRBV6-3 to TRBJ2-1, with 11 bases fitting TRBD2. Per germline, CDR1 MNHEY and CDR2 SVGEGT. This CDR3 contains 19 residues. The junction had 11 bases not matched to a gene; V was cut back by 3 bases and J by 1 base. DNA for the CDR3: TGTGCCAGCAGTTATAGTAGGCTAGCGGGGGGACCTTCCTACAATGAGCAGTTCTTC. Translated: CASSYSRLAGGPSYNEQFF.

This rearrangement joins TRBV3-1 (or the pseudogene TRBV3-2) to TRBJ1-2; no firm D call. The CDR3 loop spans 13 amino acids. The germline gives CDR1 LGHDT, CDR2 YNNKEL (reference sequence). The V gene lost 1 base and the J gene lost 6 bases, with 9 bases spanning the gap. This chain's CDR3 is CASSQGQTDGYTF. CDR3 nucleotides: TGTGCCAGCAGCCAAGGGCAGACGGATGGCTACACCTTC.